Following are 26 T cell receptor beta chains from one sample sequenced in a study of vaccination effects on CD4 cells after COVID-19 (dated by TCRdb to 2021 to 2024). Their recognized antigens are unknown. To identify antigen-specific CD4+ T cell clonotypes by their expansion, the ViraFEST assay first stimulated PBMC with viral peptide pools and then applied TCR sequencing. After around 11 days of culture, CD4+ T cells were isolated with the EasySep CD4+ T cell isolation kit. Negative nucleocapsid antibody results before and after vaccination confirmed that the healthy vaccine recipients had no prior SARS-CoV-2 infection. The receptor library was made with the immunoSEQ multiplex PCR assay. TCRdb obtained this table from immuneACCESS and retained in-frame rearrangements with V and J assigned. These tables miss some clones; where compared with another copy, unresolved V genes account for less than half of the shortfall, and the remainder is unexplained. This sample holds 65,000 or so clones; around 77% were observed only once. In total, the top ten clones hold 2.8% of the sample.

The sample in question was CD4+ T cells from PBMCs cultured with HCoV-NL63 spike peptides, obtained before COVID-19 vaccination. Reading the label with the study, this specimen's cell subset or site is: HCoV-NL63 spike overlapping peptide pool stimulation. The source is a human donor who received a COVID-19 vaccine.

The gene calls are TRBV6-5 and TRBJ1-2; D unresolved. V was pared by 6 bases and J by 8 bases, with 13 bases between. The CDR3 contains 12 residues. The germline V gene encodes CDR1 MNHEY and CDR2 SVGAGI. The CDR3: CASRRPVGGYTF. CDR3 in DNA: TGTGCCAGCAGACGCCCAGTGGGAGGCTACACCTTC.

The V gene is TRBV4-2, the J gene TRBJ1-4; 9 nucleotides align to TRBD1. CDR1 is LGHNA and CDR2 is YNFKEQ in the germline V gene. V lost 2 bases and J lost 8; bases outside the gene matches: 6. This CDR3 region has 15 residues. Written as DNA, the CDR3 is TGTGCCAGCAGCCAAAGGACAGGGGAGGAAGAAAAACTGTTTTTT. As protein: CASSQRTGEEEKLFF.

This chain connects TRBV29-1 to TRBJ2-4, with a tentative D call TRBD2 (5 bases). This CDR3 is 17 amino acids long. The V end was cut by 5 bases, the J end by 2 bases, with 22 bases between. The germline gives CDR1 SQVTM, CDR2 ANQGSEA. This chain's CDR3 is CSVPGSAPGGPKNIQYF. DNA for the CDR3: TGCAGCGTTCCTGGGTCCGCTCCAGGCGGGCCCAAAAACATTCAGTACTTC.

V usage is TRBV30 and J usage is TRBJ1-1; tentatively, D is TRBD1 (6 bases). This CDR3 has 13 amino acids. The germline CDR1 and CDR2 sequences are GTSNPN and SVGIG (reference sequence). Trimming took 6 bases from V and 4 from J, leaving 15 bases between them. The CDR3 sequence is CACKQGFGTEAFF. The CDR3 region has the DNA TGTGCCTGTAAACAGGGTTTTGGCACTGAAGCTTTCTTT. Variable domain in full (rest from reference TRBV30 and TRBJ1-1): SQTIHQWPATLVQPVGSPLSLECTVEGTSNPNLYWYRQAAGRGLQLLFYSVGIGQISSEVPQNLSASRPQDRQFILSSKKLLLSDSGFYLCACKQGFGTEAFFGQGTRLTVV.

The chain employs TRBV6-5 and TRBJ1-4, with D uncertain. Looked up from germline, CDR1 is MNHEY and CDR2 is SVGAGI. The CDR3 loop spans 13 amino acids. Trimming shortened V by 6 bases and J by 0 bases, and 5 bases separated the two germline ends. CDR3 DNA sequence: TGTGCCAGCAGGGTCACAACTAATGAAAAACTGTTTTTT. It specifies CASRVTTNEKLFF.

V is TRBV5-1 and J is TRBJ2-3; a possible D gene is TRBD1 (5 bases). The CDR3 is 13 residues long. The V and J ends lost 4 bases and 4 bases respectively, with 10 bases between them. Germline V gene data show CDR1 as SGHRS and CDR2 as YFSETQ. The CDR3 protein is CASSQGISDTQYF. The CDR3 DNA sequence: TGCGCCAGCAGCCAGGGCATTTCAGATACGCAGTATTTT. The full variable domain, rest sourced from reference TRBV5-1 and TRBJ2-3, is KAGVTQTPRYLIKTRGQQVTLSCSPISGHRSVSWYQQTPGQGLQFLFEYFSETQRNKGNFPGRFSGRQFSNSRSEMNVSTLELGDSALYLCASSQGISDTQYFGPGTRLTVL.

The V call is TRBV5-1, the J call TRBJ1-2; D gene ambiguous. Germline V gene sequence: CDR1 SGHRS, CDR2 YFSETQ. V was shortened by 3 bases and J by 6 bases, with 15 bases between the two germline ends. The length of the CDR3 is 14 residues. This chain's CDR3 is CASSSGRGGDGYTF. The CDR3 bases are TGCGCCAGCAGCTCCGGGCGGGGTGGCGATGGCTACACCTTC.

The chain combines TRBV25-1 with TRBJ2-5; D assignment may be TRBD1 or TRBD2 (5 bases each). This CDR3 contains 15 residues. The germline V and J ends were trimmed by 3 bases and 1 base, with 12 bases remaining between them. Germline V CDR1 and CDR2: MGHDK, SYGVNS. CDR3 sequence (DNA): TGTGCCAGCAGTGACTCGGGACGGATCCAAGAGACCCAGTACTTC. Amino acid sequence: CASSDSGRIQETQYF.

This clone was detected once. This sequence joins TRBV24-1 and TRBJ2-5; D ambiguous. The CDR3 is 14 amino acids. Germline V gives CDR1 KGHDR, CDR2 SFDVKD. The V end lost 4 bases, the J end lost 1 base, and 9 bases lay between the germline ends. In DNA, the CDR3 is TGTGCCACCAGTGACCCCAGGTTCCAAGAGACCCAGTACTTC. It specifies CATSDPRFQETQYF.

This clone came up a few times. The rearrangement joins TRBV7-3 to TRBJ2-1; D is unresolved. CDR3 length: 15 amino acids. Germline V gene lookup returns CDR1 SGHTA and CDR2 FQGTGA. Trimming stripped 0 bases from V and 5 bases from J, with 11 bases between. The CDR3 spells CASSLTSRIDNEQFF. In DNA, the CDR3 is TGTGCCAGCAGCTTAACTAGCCGTATAGACAATGAGCAGTTCTTC.

J is TRBJ2-7 and V is TRBV21-1; the DNA was not compared with TRBD1, the D call given in the table. TRBV21-1 is a pseudogene. The CDR3 is 16 residues long. CDR3 DNA sequence: TGTGCCAGCAGCAAAGATCCTGGGAAGGGGTCCTACGAGCAGTACGTC. This translates into CASSKDPGKGSYEQYV.

The V gene is TRBV6-6, the J gene TRBJ2-5; D is unclear. Germline loops: CDR1 MNHNY, CDR2 SVGAGI (reference sequence). The CDR3 sequence is 13 residues long. V shed 3 bases and J shed 5 bases, with 10 bases lying between them. CDR3 residues: CASSYSRVETQYF. The CDR3 region has the DNA TGTGCCAGCAGTTATTCTAGGGTGGAGACCCAGTACTTC.

V and J are TRBV6-2 or TRBV6-3 and TRBJ1-5, with D perhaps matching TRBD1 (6 bases). The CDR3 runs to 15 residues. The germline CDR1 and CDR2 sequences are MNHEY and SVGEGT. V was trimmed by 5 bases and J by 4 bases, leaving 15 bases between them. The CDR3 region is CASSRQVSWNQPQHF. In nucleotides, the CDR3 is TGTGCCAGCAGTCGACAGGTTTCATGGAATCAGCCCCAGCATTTT.

CDR3 DNA sequence: TGTGCCTGGAGTCAGCTCACACTCAATCAGCCCCAGCATTTT. Protein sequence: CAWSQLTLNQPQHF. The chain is built from TRBV30 and TRBJ1-5; D is unresolved. The V end lost 2 bases, the J end lost 3 bases, and 11 bases lay between the germline ends. This CDR3 has 14 amino acids. Germline assignment: CDR1 GTSNPN and CDR2 SVGIG (reference sequence).

This clone was recorded only once. V and J are TRBV10-1 and TRBJ2-2, with 8 bases identical to TRBD2. Losses at the gene ends were 11 bases for V and 2 bases for J; bases not matched to a gene: 13. The germline V gene encodes CDR1 WNHNN and CDR2 SYGVQD (reference sequence). This CDR3 comprises 16 residues. The CDR3 loop reads CAVSRTSGGNTGELFF. CDR3 coding DNA: TGCGCCGTTTCCCGAACCAGCGGGGGAAACACCGGGGAGCTGTTTTTT.

This clone came up a few times. The J gene is TRBJ2-2, the V gene TRBV10-1; D is ambiguous. The CDR3 sequence is 13 residues long. The V gene's germline CDR1 is WNHNN and CDR2 SYGVQD (reference sequence). Trimming removed 5 bases at V and 4 bases at J, with 8 bases between. Here the CDR3 DNA reads TGCGCCAGCAGTCAGATGGCCACCGGGGAGCTGTTTTTT. It is translated as CASSQMATGELFF.

V and J are TRBV5-8 and TRBJ2-7; D possibly corresponds to TRBD1 (6 bases). V was trimmed by 4 bases and J by 5 bases, leaving 16 bases between them. Germline-derived CDR1 and CDR2 are SGHTS and YDEGEE. The CDR3 has 14 residues. CDR3 DNA: TGTGCCAGCAGCAGATCCGGGACACAGGACGAGCAGTACGTC. Translated: CASSRSGTQDEQYV.

This clone was found a few times. V usage is TRBV3-1 (or the pseudogene TRBV3-2) and J usage is TRBJ1-6; D gene unclear. V lost 0 bases to trimming and J lost 10 bases, with 16 bases between them. The CDR3 loop spans 16 amino acids. CDR1 and CDR2 from the germline V gene are LGHDT and YNNKEL (reference sequence). CDR3 loop: CASSQESQGKYSPLHF. For the CDR3, the DNA is TGTGCCAGCAGCCAAGAAAGCCAAGGGAAATACTCACCCCTCCACTTT.

The V gene is TRBV14, the J gene TRBJ2-6, with 12 bases lining up with TRBD1. Germline V lookup: CDR1 SGHDN, CDR2 FVKESK. The V and J ends lost 4 bases and 1 base, in that order; junction bases with no gene match: 8. CDR3 size: 19 residues. This CDR3 is CASSPRDRGRRSGANVLTF. DNA of the CDR3: TGTGCCAGCAGCCCCCGGGACAGGGGGCGGAGGTCTGGGGCCAACGTCCTGACTTTC.

V and J are TRBV7-3 and TRBJ1-1; perhaps TRBD1 as D (5 bases). CDR1 SGHTA and CDR2 FQGTGA come from the germline V gene. CDR3 length: 13 amino acids. V was cut by 5 bases and J by 4 bases, with 11 bases left in between. The DNA for the CDR3 is TGTGCCAGCAGCCTGGGGGGGGGCACTGAAGCTTTCTTT. Translation gives CASSLGGGTEAFF.

The genes are TRBV5-4 and TRBJ2-2; 12 bases map to TRBD1. Germline-derived CDR1 and CDR2 are SGHNT and YYREEE (reference sequence). V trimming: 4 bases; J trimming: 7 bases; junction bases outside the gene matches: 5. CDR3 length: 15 amino acids. The CDR3 DNA reads TGTGCCAGCAGCCCGGGACAGGGGGCAGTCGGGGAGCTGTTTTTT. It encodes CASSPGQGAVGELFF.

The V and J genes are TRBV6-5 and TRBJ2-2; maybe TRBD1 (6 bases). Trimming took off 8 bases at V and 3 bases at J, with 13 bases between the two ends. Germline lookup yields CDR1 MNHEY and CDR2 SVGAGI. The CDR3 has 14 amino acids. CDR3 sequence reads: CASLRAGDTGELFF. CDR3 DNA: TGTGCCAGCCTACGAGCAGGGGACACCGGGGAGCTGTTTTTT.

This clone was counted once. The gene calls are TRBV19 and TRBJ2-1; 14 bases line up with TRBD2. Germline CDR1 is LNHDA and CDR2 is SQIVND (reference sequence). J was trimmed by 8 bases and V by 4 bases; bases with no gene match: 7. The CDR3 totals 16 residues. The CDR3 sequence: CASSNPGLAGAYEQFF. As DNA, the CDR3 is TGTGCCAGTAGTAACCCGGGACTAGCGGGGGCGTATGAGCAGTTCTTC.

The chain combines TRBV6-4 with TRBJ2-2, with 8 bases identical to TRBD1. Losses at the gene ends were 4 bases for V and 4 bases for J; bases not matched to a gene: 5. CDR3 length equals 15 residues. Germline V gene data show CDR1 as MRHNA and CDR2 as SNTAGT. The CDR3 DNA sequence: TGTGCCAGCAGTGCTGACAGGGGAAGCACCGGGGAGCTGTTTTTT. It encodes CASSADRGSTGELFF.

V usage is TRBV28 and J usage is TRBJ1-4; no definite D call. V lost 4 bases and J 7 bases, leaving 16 bases between the germline ends. Germline V gives CDR1 MDHEN, CDR2 SYDVKM. The CDR3 has 15 residues. The DNA of the CDR3 is TGTGCCAGCAGTTCCCTCGCGGGAGGCAGTGAAAAACTGTTTTTT. Its translation is CASSSLAGGSEKLFF.

This clone was counted a few times. V usage is TRBV12-3 or TRBV12-4 and J usage is TRBJ1-1, with D possibly TRBD1 on 5 matching bases. V was pared by 6 bases and J by 4 bases, with 12 bases between. The CDR3 contains 13 residues. The CDR3 here is CASRQGLGTEAFF. CDR3 DNA sequence: TGTGCCAGCAGGCAGGGACTGGGCACTGAAGCTTTCTTT.